A single sample is the source of the 28 T cell receptor beta chains below, sequenced in a study of blood T cell repertoires in COVID-19. The protocol was immunoSEQ multiplex PCR, while the TCRdb copy is restricted to in-frame clones and leaves out a portion. Among about 96,000 clones listed, 85% to 90% were seen once. Sequenced sample: peripheral blood. The receptors come from a human donor with COVID-19, enrolled during active disease. The donor label of this sample is uncertain.

The gene calls are TRBV3-1 (or the pseudogene TRBV3-2) and TRBJ1-1; perhaps TRBD1 as D (5 bases). CDR1 LGHDT and CDR2 YNNKEL come from the germline V gene (reference sequence). The CDR3 extends over 16 amino acids. V was cut by 0 bases and J by 10 bases, with 21 bases left in between. The CDR3 spells CASSQDMAKGSPGAFF. In DNA form, the CDR3 reads TGTGCCAGCAGCCAAGATATGGCGAAGGGGTCCCCAGGAGCTTTCTTT.

The rearrangement uses TRBV27 and TRBJ1-5; D gene uncertain. V lost 0 bases and J lost 3, with 3 bases in between. CDR1 and CDR2 from the germline V gene are MNHEY and SMNVEV (reference sequence). This CDR3 comprises 13 residues. This CDR3 reads CASSLSINQPQHF. The CDR3 nucleotides are TGTGCCAGCAGTTTATCTATCAATCAGCCCCAGCATTTT.

This chain links TRBV3-1 (or the pseudogene TRBV3-2) with TRBJ1-2; a weak D match, TRBD1 (5 bases). The CDR3 runs to 14 residues. Looked up from germline, CDR1 is LGHDT and CDR2 is YNNKEL (reference sequence). V was trimmed by 0 bases and J by 8 bases, leaving 13 bases between them. CDR3: CASSQEGARWGYTF. Written as DNA, the CDR3 is TGTGCCAGCAGCCAAGAAGGGGCGCGTTGGGGCTACACCTTC.

This rearrangement joins TRBV4-1 to TRBJ2-5; the match to TRBD2 covers 11 bases. Germline V gene data show CDR1 as MGHRA and CDR2 as YSYEKL. Trimming cost V 2 bases and J 7 bases; bases outside gene matches: 15. The CDR3 is 18 residues long. The CDR3 loop is CASSQPIAGGPLAPTQYF. CDR3 bases: TGCGCCAGCAGCCAACCGATAGCGGGGGGGCCTTTGGCCCCGACCCAGTACTTC.

With regard to this clone: The same CDR3 is also encoded by other DNA sequences in this sample. This chain links TRBV5-1 with TRBJ1-1; possible D gene TRBD1, 5 bases. There are 14 residues in the CDR3. V lost 1 base, J lost 0 bases, and 7 bases lay in between. Looked up from germline, CDR1 is SGHRS and CDR2 is YFSETQ. The CDR3 protein is CASSLQGVNTEAFF. The CDR3 bases are TGCGCCAGCAGCTTGCAGGGTGTGAACACTGAAGCTTTCTTT. The full variable domain, completed using reference TRBV5-1 and TRBJ1-1, is KAGVTQTPRYLIKTRGQQVTLSCSPISGHRSVSWYQQTPGQGLQFLFEYFSETQRNKGNFPGRFSGRQFSNSRSEMNVSTLELGDSALYLCASSLQGVNTEAFFGQGTRLTVV.

The chain employs TRBV28 and TRBJ2-7; 7 bases fit TRBD1. This CDR3 has 16 amino acids. Germline V gene data show CDR1 as MDHEN and CDR2 as SYDVKM. Trimming cost V 6 bases and J 2 bases; bases outside gene matches: 13. CDR3 residues: CASRPSGTAVPYEQYF. CDR3 coding DNA: TGTGCCAGCAGGCCCTCCGGGACAGCGGTACCCTACGAGCAGTACTTC.

The chain carries TRBV25-1 and TRBJ2-5; D perhaps matches TRBD1 (5 bases). V was cut by 4 bases and J by 1 base, with 16 bases left in between. The CDR3 covers 16 residues. Germline CDR1 reads MGHDK; CDR2 reads SYGVNS. Written as DNA, the CDR3 is TGTGCCAGCAGTGTAGGGGTGGATTTAGGCCAAGAGACCCAGTACTTC. Protein sequence: CASSVGVDLGQETQYF.

The chain is built from TRBV5-1 and TRBJ1-1, with 11 bases identical to TRBD1. In germline, CDR1 is SGHRS, CDR2 YFSETQ. With V trimmed by 4 bases and J by 3 bases, 11 bases remained unmatched. The CDR3 contains 17 residues. The CDR3 reads CASSPKDRGLEYTEAFF. The CDR3 DNA is TGCGCCAGCAGCCCTAAGGACAGGGGGCTTGAGTACACTGAAGCTTTCTTT.

The V call is TRBV7-9, the J call TRBJ2-5; TRBD2 agrees at 10 bases. Per the germline V gene, CDR1 is SEHNR and CDR2 is FQNEAQ (reference sequence). V dropped 6 bases and J dropped 5; count of bases not matched to a gene: 12. This CDR3 is 16 amino acids long. CDR3 nucleotide sequence: TGTGCCAGCAGGCTCCCCCCGGGACTAGCGCGGGAGACCCAGTACTTC. Translated, it gives CASRLPPGLARETQYF.

This sequence joins TRBV7-9 and TRBJ1-2; D not certain. The CDR3 covers 13 residues. The germline V gene has CDR1 SEHNR and CDR2 FQNEAQ (reference sequence). V lost 5 bases and J lost 6, with 13 bases in between. The CDR3 sequence is CASSPRAGDGYTF. The DNA of the CDR3 is TGTGCCAGCAGCCCCCGGGCCGGGGATGGCTACACCTTC.

This clone appeared a single time. CDR3 bases: TGTGCCAGCAGTTCCCTAGGGACAGGGGGTCTGGGTGGCTACACCTTC. This gives the protein CASSSLGTGGLGGYTF. V and J are TRBV28 and TRBJ1-2, with TRBD1 identical over 11 bases. CDR1 MDHEN and CDR2 SYDVKM come from the germline V gene. Trimming took 4 bases from V and 7 from J; bases not matched to a gene: 11. This CDR3 spans 16 amino acids.

This sequence joins TRBV7-2 and TRBJ2-3, with 8 bases fitting TRBD2. The CDR3 spans 13 residues. Trimming cost V 10 bases and J 1 base; bases outside gene matches: 4. CDR1 SGHTA and CDR2 FQGNSA come from the germline V gene. CDR3 region: CATRAGGTDTQYF. In DNA form, the CDR3 reads TGTGCCACAAGAGCGGGGGGCACAGATACGCAGTATTTT. Complete variable domain (other parts from reference TRBV7-2 and TRBJ2-3): GAGVSQSPSNKVTEKGKDVELRCDPISGHTALYWYRQSLGQGLEFLIYFQGNSAPDKSGLPSDRFSAERTGGSVSTLTIQRTQQEDSAVYLCATRAGGTDTQYFGPGTRLTVL.

The chain uses TRBV27 and TRBJ2-1; D may be TRBD1 (6 bases). The CDR3 is 14 amino acids. The germline gives CDR1 MNHEY, CDR2 SMNVEV (reference sequence). Trimming removed 2 bases at V and 8 bases at J, with 13 bases between. CDR3 sequence (DNA): TGTGCCAGCAGTTTAAGGAACAGGGAACATGAGCAGTTCTTC. This sequence encodes CASSLRNREHEQFF.

This chain connects TRBV5-6 to TRBJ1-2, with 10 bases matching TRBD1. Germline lookup yields CDR1 SGHDT and CDR2 YYEEEE. This CDR3 comprises 14 residues. The trim removed 4 bases at V and 4 bases at J, leaving 4 bases unmatched. The CDR3 spells CASSPGTGAYGYTF. CDR3 coding DNA: TGTGCCAGCAGCCCCGGGACAGGGGCCTATGGCTACACCTTC.

The genes are TRBV12-3 or TRBV12-4 and TRBJ1-1; D not resolved. V was cut by 2 bases and J by 5 bases, with 3 bases left in between. The CDR3 loop spans 11 amino acids. CDR3 coding DNA: TGTGCCAGCAGTTTATATACTGAAGCTTTCTTT. Protein sequence: CASSLYTEAFF.

V gene TRBV5-1 combines with J gene TRBJ2-7; TRBD1 is a possible D gene (6 bases). This CDR3 comprises 13 residues. Trimming took off 5 bases at V and 4 bases at J, with 13 bases between the two ends. Germline assignment: CDR1 SGHRS and CDR2 YFSETQ. DNA for the CDR3: TGCGCCAGCAGGGGGGCGGCATTTTACGAGCAGTACTTC. Its protein is CASRGAAFYEQYF.

The gene calls are TRBV11-2 and TRBJ2-1; unclear D gene. Germline CDR1 reads SGHAT; CDR2 reads FQNNGV. The germline V and J ends were trimmed by 5 bases and 5 bases, with 16 bases remaining between them. The CDR3 sequence is 15 residues long. The CDR3 region has the DNA TGTGCCAGCAGCCTAATAGGAGTCAAGGACAATGAGCAGTTCTTC. This codes for CASSLIGVKDNEQFF.

The rearrangement uses TRBV4-1 and TRBJ1-6; D unclear. This CDR3 is built from 16 residues. Per the germline V gene, CDR1 is MGHRA and CDR2 is YSYEKL. V was shortened by 1 base and J by 7 bases, with 14 bases between the two germline ends. The CDR3 is CASSQVRLQLNSPLHF. Here the CDR3 DNA reads TGCGCCAGCAGCCAAGTAAGGTTACAGTTAAATTCACCCCTCCACTTT.

The chain links TRBV6-5 to TRBJ2-7; 9 bases map to TRBD1. V was clipped by 6 bases and J by 5 bases; unmatched bases: 8. CDR1 is MNHEY and CDR2 is SVGAGI in the germline V gene. The length of the CDR3 is 14 residues. The CDR3 nucleotides are TGTGCCAGCAGGGGGGGACAGGGTTCCCACGAGCAGTACTTC. Translation: CASRGGQGSHEQYF.

This chain joins TRBV5-4 and TRBJ1-6, with 8 nucleotides matching TRBD1. The CDR3 is 15 residues long. Germline-derived CDR1 and CDR2 are SGHNT and YYREEE (reference sequence). Trimming at V came to 1 base and at J to 10 bases, leaving 7 bases not matched to a gene. The CDR3 region has the DNA TGTGCCAGCAGCTTGAAGGACAGGGTAGGGTCACCCCTCCACTTT. Protein: CASSLKDRVGSPLHF. The full variable domain, in which reference TRBV5-4 and TRBJ1-6 provide the parts outside the CDR3, is ETGVTQSPTHLIKTRGQQVTLRCSSQSGHNTVSWYQQALGQGPQFIFQYYREEENGRGNFPPRFSGLQFPNYSSELNVNALELDDSALYLCASSLKDRVGSPLHFGNGTRLTVT.

The CDR3 bases are TGTGCCAGCAGTGATTACCCGGACAGGAGCTATGGCTACACCTTC. Its protein product is CASSDYPDRSYGYTF. The chain couples TRBV6-1 to TRBJ1-2; 7 bases fit TRBD1. CDR1 is MNHNS, CDR2 SASEGT, per germline. The CDR3 covers 15 residues. V gave up 3 bases and J gave up 4 bases; unmatched junction bases: 8.

The chain has TRBV6-6 and TRBJ1-5, with a weak D call TRBD1 (6 bases). Trimming left V 0 bases short and J 12 bases short, with 12 bases between. This CDR3 region has 13 residues. The germline CDR1 and CDR2 sequences are MNHNY and SVGAGI (reference sequence). The CDR3 coding sequence is TGTGCCAGCAGTTACTCATCCGAGGGGGTCCAGCATTTT. This encodes CASSYSSEGVQHF.

This clone was recorded a few times. The rearrangement joins TRBV4-1 to TRBJ2-1; 10 bases map to TRBD1. The CDR3 is 13 amino acids. The V and J ends lost 7 bases and 6 bases, in that order; junction bases with no gene match: 3. Germline-derived CDR1 and CDR2 are MGHRA and YSYEKL. The CDR3 spells CASTGTGVNEQFF. The DNA for the CDR3 is TGCGCCAGCACCGGGACAGGGGTCAATGAGCAGTTCTTC.

The chain joins TRBV28 to TRBJ1-5; D is undetermined. The CDR3 extends over 14 amino acids. The V gene lost 3 bases and the J gene lost 4 bases, with 10 bases spanning the gap. Germline V CDR1 and CDR2: MDHEN, SYDVKM. The CDR3 bases are TGTGCCAGCAGTTTTGCTGGGCAAAATCAGCCCCAGCATTTT. It translates to CASSFAGQNQPQHF.

At least ten counts were recorded for this clone. The chain uses TRBV19 and TRBJ1-6; the D gene is possibly TRBD1 (5 bases). CDR3 length equals 13 residues. CDR1 is LNHDA and CDR2 is SQIVND in the germline V gene (reference sequence). V was pared by 6 bases and J by 9 bases, with 12 bases between. The CDR3 DNA follows: TGTGCCAGTAGAACCGGGACTGTTTCACCCCTCCACTTT. This translates into CASRTGTVSPLHF.

The chain couples TRBV7-2 to TRBJ2-2, with 10 bases lining up with TRBD2. Germline V CDR1 and CDR2: SGHTA, FQGNSA. The CDR3 extends over 15 amino acids. The junction had 5 bases not matched to a gene; V was cut back by 2 bases and J by 8 bases. CDR3 sequence reads: CASSLSSGGRGELFF. The DNA of the CDR3 is TGTGCCAGCAGCTTATCTAGCGGGGGAAGAGGGGAGCTGTTTTTT.

This rearrangement joins TRBV7-9 to TRBJ2-7; 7 nucleotides align to TRBD1. The germline CDR1 and CDR2 sequences are SEHNR and FQNEAQ (reference sequence). CDR3 length: 14 amino acids. Trimming took 2 bases from V and 6 from J; bases not matched to a gene: 7. CDR3 loop: CASSLSAPGGEQYF. Here the CDR3 DNA reads TGTGCCAGCAGCTTAAGTGCCCCAGGGGGCGAGCAGTACTTC. The entire variable domain, with the rest obtained from reference TRBV7-9 and TRBJ2-7, is as follows: DTGVSQNPRHKITKRGQNVTFRCDPISEHNRLYWYRQTLGQGPEFLTYFQNEAQLEKSRLLSDRFSAERPKGSFSTLEIQRTEQGDSAMYLCASSLSAPGGEQYFGPGTRLTVT.

This clone has a single count. The chain employs TRBV2 and TRBJ1-3, with D unresolved. CDR1 SNHLY and CDR2 FYNNEI come from the germline V gene. V dropped 7 bases and J dropped 4 bases, with 11 bases sitting between them. The CDR3 loop spans 13 amino acids. The CDR3 DNA is TGTGCCAGCATGGAGGGTGCAGGAAACACCATATATTTT. Translating gives CASMEGAGNTIYF. Together with reference TRBV2 and TRBJ1-3, the CDR3 gives the full variable domain: EPEVTQTPSHQVTQMGQEVILRCVPISNHLYFYWYRQILGQKVEFLVSFYNNEISEKSEIFDDQFSVERPDGSNFTLKIRSTKLEDSAMYFCASMEGAGNTIYFGEGSWLTVV.